Sequencing of this TCR beta chain was carried out in a study of siplizumab effects on memory and regulatory T cells (dated by TCRdb to about 2019). In the study overall: The effect of the anti-CD2 antibody siplizumab on alloreactive T-cell subsets was examined in allogeneic mixed lymphocyte reactions constructed from human PBMCs.

Concerning this clone: The antigen it binds to is not known. Per-base quality was not reported, and no clone a single base away is much larger than it.

In a few donor pairs, further sequencing was done on unstimulated CD8+ naive, CD4+ memory, CD8+ TEMRA, CD4+ naive and CD8+ effector memory subsets. Sorted unstimulated T cells, along with proliferating T cells recovered from mixed lymphocyte reactions, underwent TCRbeta CDR3 sequencing. Fresh whole blood from over eight HLA-typed healthy donors served as the source for isolating PBMCs. The CDR3 goes from the cysteine to the phenylalanine over 15 residues. Only the CDR3 portion is preserved as DNA: 45 bases, with reading frame beginning at the first base. From the germline V gene, CDR1 is MGHRA and CDR2 is YSYEKL. Overall study results and their limits: Unstimulated naive T cells appeared more diverse than memory T cells, and naive cells seemed to contribute substantially to the alloresponse. Among mappable alloreactive CD4+ clones, an average Treg-derived fraction of about 70% was observed with siplizumab, compared with roughly 27% in control reactions. The suppressive function of proliferating Tregs from siplizumab cultures was not functionally confirmed. Because sequences below about 10^-5 frequency were poorly captured, only a minor fraction of alloreactive clones could be mapped to unstimulated subsets. The cumulative frequency of alloreactive sequences traceable to unstimulated CD4+ memory T cells was significantly reduced by siplizumab. Roughly 80-95% of proliferating CD4+ or CD8+ clones could not be assigned a naive or memory phenotype.

The method behind the library was the immunoSEQ multiplex PCR assay. The deep sequencing platform assayed about 10^5 TCR templates per sample. Genomic DNA extracted from sorted T cells was the material used for TCRbeta CDR3 sequencing. The original pipeline was this. The R programming language was used for clonal analysis of the TCRbeta CDR3 data. Unstimulated samples were compared with post-reaction CFSE-low samples to define alloreactive CD4+ and CD8+ clones. Regulatory or non-regulatory origin of alloreactive CD4+ clones was assigned by matching sequences to the sorted unstimulated Treg and non-Treg repertoires. As stored in TCRdb, this immuneACCESS dataset retains in-frame rearrangements with V and J assigned. A fraction of the clones does not appear; measured against another copy, unresolved V genes explain less than half of the discrepancy, and the remainder lacks a known reason. V, J and clone size are taken as reported in that table, and D and trimming were inferred from the DNA itself. The sample includes 45,000 to 60,000 clones, with about 90% observed a single time. 0.35% of the sample is in the top ten clones.

Recombination linked TRBV4-1 to TRBJ2-5; the D gene is possibly TRBD1 or TRBD2, each agreeing over 5 bases. The J call is doubtful: the DNA matches TRBJ2-7 better. This clonotype was sampled from a human donor in good health. The sequencing input was naive CD8+ T cells sorted from blood. In light of the paper, this sample's cell subset or site label describes: unstimulated naive T cells. For the CDR3, the sequence is CASSHQGGGLYEQYF. The sequenced DNA: TGCGCCAGCAGCCACCAGGGTGGAGGCCTCTACGAGCAGTACTTC.